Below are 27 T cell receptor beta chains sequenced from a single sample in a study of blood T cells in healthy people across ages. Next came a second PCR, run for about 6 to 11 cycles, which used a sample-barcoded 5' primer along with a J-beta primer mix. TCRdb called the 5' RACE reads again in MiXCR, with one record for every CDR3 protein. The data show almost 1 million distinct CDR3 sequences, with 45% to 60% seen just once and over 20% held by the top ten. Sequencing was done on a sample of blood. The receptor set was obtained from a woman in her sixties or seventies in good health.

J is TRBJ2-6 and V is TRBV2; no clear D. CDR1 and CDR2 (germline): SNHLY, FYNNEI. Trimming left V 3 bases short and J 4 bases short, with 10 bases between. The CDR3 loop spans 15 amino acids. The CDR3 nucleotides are TGTGCCAGCAGTGAGAGGAGCTTAGGGGCCAACGTCCTGACTTTC. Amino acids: CASSERSLGANVLTF.

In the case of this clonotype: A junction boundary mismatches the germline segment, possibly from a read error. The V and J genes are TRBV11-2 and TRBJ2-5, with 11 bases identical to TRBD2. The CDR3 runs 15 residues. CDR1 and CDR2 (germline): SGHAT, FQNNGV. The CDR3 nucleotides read TGTGCCGGCAGCCGAACTAGCGGGAGAGGGGAGACCCAGTACTTC. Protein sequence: CAGSRTSGRGETQYF. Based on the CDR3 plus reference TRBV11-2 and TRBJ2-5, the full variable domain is EAGVAQSPRYKIIEKRQSVAFWCNPISGHATLYWYQQILGQGPKLLIQFQNNGVVDDSQLPKDRFSAERLKGVDSTLKIQPAKLEDSAVYLCAGSRTSGRGETQYFGPGTRLLVL.

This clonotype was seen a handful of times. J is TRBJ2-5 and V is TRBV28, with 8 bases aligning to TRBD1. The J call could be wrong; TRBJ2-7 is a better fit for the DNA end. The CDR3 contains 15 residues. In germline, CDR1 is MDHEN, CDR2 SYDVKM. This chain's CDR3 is CASSLWTGDVDEQYF. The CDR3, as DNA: TGTGCCAGCAGTTTATGGACAGGGGATGTCGACGAGCAGTACTTC.

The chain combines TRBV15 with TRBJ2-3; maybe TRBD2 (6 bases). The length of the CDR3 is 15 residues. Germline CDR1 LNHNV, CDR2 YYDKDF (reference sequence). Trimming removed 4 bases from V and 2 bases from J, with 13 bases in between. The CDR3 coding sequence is TGTGCCACCAGCAACCGGAGGGGCCCCACAGATACGCAGTATTTT. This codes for CATSNRRGPTDTQYF.

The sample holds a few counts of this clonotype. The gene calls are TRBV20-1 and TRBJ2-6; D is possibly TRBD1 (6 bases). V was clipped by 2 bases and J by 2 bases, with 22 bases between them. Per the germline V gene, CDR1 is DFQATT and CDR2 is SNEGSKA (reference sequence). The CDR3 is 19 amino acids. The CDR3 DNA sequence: TGCAGTGCTAGAACAACTCGGCAGGGACAAACCGCTGGGGCCAACGTCCTGACTTTC. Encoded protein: CSARTTRQGQTAGANVLTF.

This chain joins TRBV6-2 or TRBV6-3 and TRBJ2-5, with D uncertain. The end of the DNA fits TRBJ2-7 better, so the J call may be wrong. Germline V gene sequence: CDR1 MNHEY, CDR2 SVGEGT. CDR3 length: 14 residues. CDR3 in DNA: TGTGCCAGCAGACGGGTACGCCAGAGCTACGAGCAGTACTTC. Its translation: CASRRVRQSYEQYF.

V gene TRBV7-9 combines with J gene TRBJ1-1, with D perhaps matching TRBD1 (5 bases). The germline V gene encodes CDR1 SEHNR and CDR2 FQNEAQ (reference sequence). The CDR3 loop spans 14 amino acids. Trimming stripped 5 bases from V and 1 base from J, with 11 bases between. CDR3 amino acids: CASSHGQANTEAFF. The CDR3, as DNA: TGTGCCAGCAGCCACGGACAAGCGAACACTGAAGCTTTCTTT.

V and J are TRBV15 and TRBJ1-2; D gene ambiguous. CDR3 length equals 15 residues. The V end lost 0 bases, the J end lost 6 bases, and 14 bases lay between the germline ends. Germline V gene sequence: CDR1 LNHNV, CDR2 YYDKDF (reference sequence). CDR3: CATSRDLEGYHGYTF. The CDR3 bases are TGTGCCACCAGCAGAGATCTGGAGGGATATCATGGCTACACCTTC. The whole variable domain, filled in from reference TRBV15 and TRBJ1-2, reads DAMVIQNPRYQVTQFGKPVTLSCSQTLNHNVMYWYQQKSSQAPKLLFHYYDKDFNNEADTPDNFQSRRPNTSFCFLDIRSPGLGDTAMYLCATSRDLEGYHGYTFGSGTRLTVV.

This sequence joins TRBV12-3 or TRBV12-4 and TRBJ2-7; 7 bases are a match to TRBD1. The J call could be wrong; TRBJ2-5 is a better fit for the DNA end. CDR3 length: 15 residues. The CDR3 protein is CASSLLQGFRKTQYF. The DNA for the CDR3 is TGTGCCAGCAGTTTACTACAGGGGTTCAGGAAGACCCAGTACTTC.

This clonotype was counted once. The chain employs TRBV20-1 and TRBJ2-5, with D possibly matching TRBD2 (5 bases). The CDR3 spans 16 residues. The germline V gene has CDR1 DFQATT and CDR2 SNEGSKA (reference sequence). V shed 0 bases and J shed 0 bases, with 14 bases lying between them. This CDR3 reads CSARDSGNPYQETQYF. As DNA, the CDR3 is TGCAGTGCTAGAGACTCCGGGAATCCCTACCAAGAGACCCAGTACTTC.

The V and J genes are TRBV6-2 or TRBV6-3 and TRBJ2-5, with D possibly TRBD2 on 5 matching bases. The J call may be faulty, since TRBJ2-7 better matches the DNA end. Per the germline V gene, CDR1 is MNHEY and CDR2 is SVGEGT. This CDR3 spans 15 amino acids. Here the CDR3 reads CASLSPARVSYEQYF. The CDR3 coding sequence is TGTGCCAGCCTTTCCCCAGCGAGGGTTTCCTACGAGCAGTACTTC.

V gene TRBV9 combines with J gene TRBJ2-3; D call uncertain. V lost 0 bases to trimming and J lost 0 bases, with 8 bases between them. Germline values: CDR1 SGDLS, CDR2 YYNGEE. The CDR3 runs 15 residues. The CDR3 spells CASSVDPKSTDTQYF. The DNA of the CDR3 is TGTGCCAGCAGCGTAGACCCGAAGAGCACAGATACGCAGTATTTT.

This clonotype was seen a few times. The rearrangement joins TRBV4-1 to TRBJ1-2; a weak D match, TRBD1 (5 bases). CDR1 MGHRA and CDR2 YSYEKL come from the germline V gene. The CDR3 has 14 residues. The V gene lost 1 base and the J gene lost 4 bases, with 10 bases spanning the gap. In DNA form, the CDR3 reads TGCGCCAGCAGCCAAGCGCTCGGGGGCTATGGCTACACCTTC. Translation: CASSQALGGYGYTF.

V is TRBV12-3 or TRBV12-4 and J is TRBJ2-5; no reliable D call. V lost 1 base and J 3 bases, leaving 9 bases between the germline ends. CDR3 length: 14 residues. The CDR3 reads CASSLGTSKETQYF. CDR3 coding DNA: TGTGCCAGCAGTTTAGGGACCTCTAAAGAGACCCAGTACTTC.

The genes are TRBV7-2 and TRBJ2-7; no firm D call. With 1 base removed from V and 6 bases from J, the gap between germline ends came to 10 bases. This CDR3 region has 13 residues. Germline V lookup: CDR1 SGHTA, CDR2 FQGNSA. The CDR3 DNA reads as TGTGCCAGCAGCTTAGGGGGATCTCCCGAGCAGTACTTC. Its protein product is CASSLGGSPEQYF.

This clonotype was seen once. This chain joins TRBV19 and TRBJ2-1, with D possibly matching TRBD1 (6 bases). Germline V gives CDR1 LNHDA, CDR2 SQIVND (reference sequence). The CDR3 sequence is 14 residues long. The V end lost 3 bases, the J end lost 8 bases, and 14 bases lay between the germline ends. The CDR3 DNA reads TGTGCCAGTAGTATGATCCAGGGGCGGCATGAGCAGTTCTTC. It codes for CASSMIQGRHEQFF.

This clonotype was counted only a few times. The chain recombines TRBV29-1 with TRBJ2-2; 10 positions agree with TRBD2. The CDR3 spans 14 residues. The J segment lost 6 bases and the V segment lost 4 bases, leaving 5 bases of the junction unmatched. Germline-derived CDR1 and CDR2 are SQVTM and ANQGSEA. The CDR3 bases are TGCAGCGTTGTGCTAGCGGGAGTCTCCGGGGAGCTGTTTTTT. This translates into CSVVLAGVSGELFF.

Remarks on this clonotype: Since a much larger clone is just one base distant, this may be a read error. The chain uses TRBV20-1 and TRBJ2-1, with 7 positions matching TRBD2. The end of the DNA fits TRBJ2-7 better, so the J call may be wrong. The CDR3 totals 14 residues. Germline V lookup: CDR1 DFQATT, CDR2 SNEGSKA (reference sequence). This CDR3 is CSARAGGPYNEQYF. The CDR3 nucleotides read TGCAGTGCTAGAGCGGGAGGACCTTACAATGAGCAGTACTTC.

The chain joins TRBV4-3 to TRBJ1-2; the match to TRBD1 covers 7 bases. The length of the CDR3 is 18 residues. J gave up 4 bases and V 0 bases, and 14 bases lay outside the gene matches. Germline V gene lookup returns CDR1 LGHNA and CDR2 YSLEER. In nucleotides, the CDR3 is TGCGCCAGCAGCCAAGATCAGTGGGACAGCAGTAGCGTCTATGGCTACACCTTC. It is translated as CASSQDQWDSSSVYGYTF.

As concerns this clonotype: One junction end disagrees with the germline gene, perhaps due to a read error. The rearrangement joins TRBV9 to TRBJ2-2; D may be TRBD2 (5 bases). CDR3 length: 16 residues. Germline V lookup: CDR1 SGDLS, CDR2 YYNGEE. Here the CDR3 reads CASSVDGTGWTGEPFF. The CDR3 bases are TGTGCCAGCAGCGTAGATGGCACTGGGTGGACCGGGGAGCCGTTTTTT.

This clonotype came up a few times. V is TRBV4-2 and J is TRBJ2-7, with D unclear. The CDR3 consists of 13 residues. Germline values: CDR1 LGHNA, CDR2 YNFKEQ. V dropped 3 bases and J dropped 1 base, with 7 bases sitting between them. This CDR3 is CASSHTESYEQYF. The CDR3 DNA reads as TGTGCCAGCAGCCACACAGAATCCTACGAGCAGTACTTC.

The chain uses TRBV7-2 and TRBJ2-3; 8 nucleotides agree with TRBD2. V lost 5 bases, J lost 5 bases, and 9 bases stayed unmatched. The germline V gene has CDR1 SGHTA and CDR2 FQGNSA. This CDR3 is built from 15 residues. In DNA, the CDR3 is TGTGCCAGCAGCGGCCGGACTAGCTGGAGAGATACGCAGTATTTT. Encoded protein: CASSGRTSWRDTQYF.

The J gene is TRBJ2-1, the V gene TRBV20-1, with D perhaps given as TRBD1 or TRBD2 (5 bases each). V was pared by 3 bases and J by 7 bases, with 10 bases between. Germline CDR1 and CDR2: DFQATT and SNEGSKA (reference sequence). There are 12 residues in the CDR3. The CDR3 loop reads CSARGRMNEQFF. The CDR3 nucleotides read TGCAGTGCTAGGGGACGTATGAATGAGCAGTTCTTC.

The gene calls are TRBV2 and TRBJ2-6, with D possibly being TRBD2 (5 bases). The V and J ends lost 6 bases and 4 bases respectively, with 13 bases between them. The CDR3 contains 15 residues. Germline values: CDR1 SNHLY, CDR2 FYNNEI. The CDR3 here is CASSFGAAGANVLTF. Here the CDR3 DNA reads TGTGCCAGCAGCTTCGGAGCGGCGGGGGCCAACGTCCTGACTTTC.

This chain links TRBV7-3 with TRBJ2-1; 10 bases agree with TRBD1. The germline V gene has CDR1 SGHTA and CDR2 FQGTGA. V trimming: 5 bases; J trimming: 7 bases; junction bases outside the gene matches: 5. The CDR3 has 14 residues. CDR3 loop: CASSGQGGRNEQFF. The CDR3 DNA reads TGTGCCAGCAGCGGACAGGGGGGCAGAAATGAGCAGTTCTTC.

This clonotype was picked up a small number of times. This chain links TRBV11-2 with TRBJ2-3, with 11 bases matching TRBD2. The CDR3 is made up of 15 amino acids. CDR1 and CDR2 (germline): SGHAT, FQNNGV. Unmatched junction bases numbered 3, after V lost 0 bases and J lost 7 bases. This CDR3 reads CASSLEGTSGNTQYF. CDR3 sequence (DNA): TGTGCCAGCAGCTTAGAAGGGACTAGCGGTAATACGCAGTATTTT.

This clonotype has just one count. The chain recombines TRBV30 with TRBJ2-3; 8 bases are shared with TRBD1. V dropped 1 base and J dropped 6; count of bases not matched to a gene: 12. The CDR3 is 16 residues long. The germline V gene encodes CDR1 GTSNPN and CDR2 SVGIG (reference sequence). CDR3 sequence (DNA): TGTGCCTGGAGTGCGGACAGGGAGTTTCGTATGGATACGCAGTATTTT. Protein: CAWSADREFRMDTQYF.